What follows are 7 T cell receptor beta chains derived from one specimen sequenced in a study of vaccination effects on CD4 cells after COVID-19. Sequenced by immunoSEQ multiplex PCR; TCRdb stores in-frame clones only, minus some. The table lists tens of thousands of clones, less than 80% of them singletons. These receptors have no identified antigens. CD4+ T cells specific for antigen were expanded with viral peptide pools by the ViraFEST assay before sequencing. Upon completion of approximately ten days in culture, CD4+ T cells were isolated. Each participant received a vaccine that was either BNT162b2 or mRNA-1273, given as two doses. Sequenced here: CD4+ T cells from PBMCs cultured with SARS-CoV-2 spike peptides, sampled after COVID-19 vaccination. The receptors come from a human donor who received a COVID-19 vaccine.

The J gene is TRBJ2-3, the V gene TRBV9; 13 bases map to TRBD2. This CDR3 has 18 residues. Germline CDR1 is SGDLS and CDR2 is YYNGEE. Germline trimming cut 0 bases from V and 4 bases from J; bases unmatched to any gene: 8. CDR3 DNA: TGTGCCAGCAGCGTAGTGGGAGGGACTAGCGGGGTTCCAGATACGCAGTATTTT. Protein sequence: CASSVVGGTSGVPDTQYF.

The J gene is TRBJ2-5, the V gene TRBV12-3 or TRBV12-4; maybe TRBD1 (5 bases). The germline V and J ends were trimmed by 3 bases and 2 bases, with 7 bases remaining between them. The CDR3 has 13 amino acids. This CDR3 reads CASSLQGQETQYF. In DNA, the CDR3 is TGTGCCAGCAGTTTGCAGGGTCAAGAGACCCAGTACTTC.

This clone ranks as medium-sized. The V call is TRBV18, the J call TRBJ2-7, with 11 nucleotides matching TRBD1. Germline V gene sequence: CDR1 KGHSH, CDR2 LQKENI. There are 16 residues in the CDR3. Trimming took 4 bases from V and 1 from J; bases not matched to a gene: 6. The CDR3 sequence: CASSLGTGGGSYEQYF. The CDR3 region has the DNA TGTGCCAGCTCACTCGGGACAGGGGGGGGATCCTACGAGCAGTACTTC.

The rearrangement joins TRBV6-5 to TRBJ1-5; 11 positions agree with TRBD1. This CDR3 comprises 15 residues. Per germline, CDR1 MNHEY and CDR2 SVGAGI. J gave up 7 bases and V 6 bases, and 8 bases lay outside the gene matches. CDR3 loop: CASSVGTGGNQPQHF. CDR3 nucleotide sequence: TGTGCCAGCAGCGTTGGGACAGGGGGTAACCAGCCCCAGCATTTT.

V usage is TRBV18 and J usage is TRBJ1-4, with D perhaps matching TRBD1 (5 bases). V was clipped by 4 bases and J by 4 bases, with 16 bases between them. Germline V gene lookup returns CDR1 KGHSH and CDR2 LQKENI. The CDR3 is 16 residues long. CDR3 coding DNA: TGTGCCAGCTCACGAAACACCGGGGCAAATAATGAAAAACTGTTTTTT. Translation gives CASSRNTGANNEKLFF.

The genes are TRBV18 and TRBJ1-1; D is ambiguous. CDR3 length equals 15 residues. Trimming took off 6 bases at V and 4 bases at J, with 18 bases between the two ends. Germline V gene data show CDR1 as KGHSH and CDR2 as LQKENI. In DNA form, the CDR3 reads TGTGCCAGCTCGCCCCAGAGGGCGCGAGGCACTGAAGCTTTCTTT. Translating it yields CASSPQRARGTEAFF.

The table lists this clone with a count of one. The V gene is TRBV15, the J gene TRBJ2-7; D possibly corresponds to TRBD2 (5 bases). Trimming shortened V by 1 base and J by 2 bases, and 15 bases separated the two germline ends. The CDR3 has 16 amino acids. Germline CDR1 LNHNV, CDR2 YYDKDF (reference sequence). The CDR3 region has the DNA TGTGCCACCAGCAGAGCTTTCGGGGAATCTACCTACGAGCAGTACTTC. Amino acids: CATSRAFGESTYEQYF.